The 10 T cell receptor beta chains given below trace back to one sample, sequenced in a study of blood T cell repertoires in COVID-19. Some clones are missing from TCRdb's copy, which holds only in-frame ones; the method was immunoSEQ multiplex PCR. The profile shows about 230,000 clones, 75% to 90% of them singletons. The specimen was peripheral blood. Every receptor here comes from a man aged 35-49 years with acute or convalescent COVID-19.

The chain is built from TRBV9 and TRBJ1-5; the D gene is possibly TRBD1 (5 bases). V was pared by 0 bases and J by 7 bases, with 5 bases between. There are 12 residues in the CDR3. The germline V gene has CDR1 SGDLS and CDR2 YYNGEE. CDR3 protein: CASSVEGQPQHF. DNA of the CDR3: TGTGCCAGCAGCGTAGAGGGGCAGCCCCAGCATTTT. Filled out from reference TRBV9 and TRBJ1-5, the complete variable domain reads DSGVTQTPKHLITATGQRVTLRCSPRSGDLSVYWYQQSLDQGLQFLIQYYNGEERAKGNILERFSAQQFPDLHSELNLSSLELGDSALYFCASSVEGQPQHFGDGTRLSIL.

The rearrangement joins TRBV19 to TRBJ2-3; 9 bases are shared with TRBD2. V shed 3 bases, J shed 3 bases, and the junction held 4 bases outside the gene matches. This CDR3 is built from 15 residues. From germline, CDR1 is LNHDA and CDR2 SQIVND (reference sequence). The CDR3 region has the DNA TGTGCCAGTAGTATGGGCGGGAGGGAAACAGATACGCAGTATTTT. Its translation: CASSMGGRETDTQYF.

The chain combines TRBV18 with TRBJ1-4, with TRBD1 matching 9 bases. Germline V gene data show CDR1 as KGHSH and CDR2 as LQKENI. This CDR3 is 15 amino acids long. The J segment lost 3 bases and the V segment lost 3 bases, leaving 2 bases of the junction unmatched. The CDR3 loop reads CASSPGTGSNEKLFF. DNA of the CDR3: TGTGCCAGCTCACCTGGGACAGGGTCTAATGAAAAACTGTTTTTT.

This clone was counted once. J is TRBJ1-1 and V is TRBV27; D is undetermined. This CDR3 spans 15 amino acids. Germline CDR1 reads MNHEY; CDR2 reads SMNVEV (reference sequence). Trimming removed 4 bases at V and 2 bases at J, with 14 bases between. CDR3: CASSYEAPRNTEAFF. The CDR3 DNA follows: TGTGCCAGCAGTTACGAGGCACCAAGAAACACTGAAGCTTTCTTT.

The chain joins TRBV7-8 to TRBJ1-2; no firm D call. Germline V gene sequence: CDR1 SGHVS, CDR2 FQNEAQ. This CDR3 has 13 residues. With 4 bases removed from V and 6 bases from J, the gap between germline ends came to 12 bases. The CDR3 loop reads CASSSVGRDGYTF. In DNA form, the CDR3 reads TGTGCCAGCAGCTCGGTCGGGAGGGATGGCTACACCTTC. Drawing the rest from reference TRBV7-8 and TRBJ1-2, the complete variable domain is GAGVSQSPRYKVAKRGQDVALRCDPISGHVSLFWYQQALGQGPEFLTYFQNEAQLDKSGLPSDRFFAERPEGSVSTLKIQRTQQEDSAVYLCASSSVGRDGYTFGSGTRLTVV.

Concerning this clone: The sample contains more than one DNA sequence encoding this CDR3. The gene calls are TRBV29-1 and TRBJ1-2; 8 positions agree with TRBD1. The CDR3 sequence is 13 residues long. V trimming: 6 bases; J trimming: 2 bases; junction bases outside the gene matches: 5. From germline, CDR1 is SQVTM and CDR2 ANQGSEA. The CDR3 nucleotides are TGCAGCGTCGGCGACAGGGGCAACTATGGCTACACCTTC. Residues: CSVGDRGNYGYTF.

This chain connects TRBV20-1 to TRBJ1-5; no clear D. This CDR3 is 14 amino acids long. In germline, CDR1 is DFQATT, CDR2 SNEGSKA (reference sequence). Trimming took 3 bases from V and 0 from J, leaving 9 bases between them. This CDR3 reads CSASLGYSNQPQHF. The CDR3 DNA is TGCAGTGCTAGTCTGGGCTATAGCAATCAGCCCCAGCATTTT.

The rearrangement joins TRBV6-2 or TRBV6-3 to TRBJ2-1, with 7 positions matching TRBD2. Losses at the gene ends were 4 bases for V and 5 bases for J; bases not matched to a gene: 17. Germline CDR1 is MNHEY and CDR2 is SVGEGT. The CDR3 runs 18 residues. CDR3 protein: CASSLGWSGIGDHNEQFF. CDR3 DNA sequence: TGTGCCAGCAGTTTGGGTTGGAGCGGGATCGGAGATCACAATGAGCAGTTCTTC.

The gene calls are TRBV6-6 and TRBJ2-1, with 13 bases that match TRBD2. The J segment lost 5 bases and the V segment lost 7 bases, leaving 2 bases of the junction unmatched. Germline V lookup: CDR1 MNHNY, CDR2 SVGAGI (reference sequence). CDR3 length: 14 residues. As DNA, the CDR3 is TGTGCCAGCATCGGGACTAGCGGGAACAATGAGCAGTTCTTC. Translation: CASIGTSGNNEQFF.

The chain uses TRBV6-1 and TRBJ2-1, with a possible D match to TRBD1 (6 bases). The CDR3 has 16 amino acids. The V and J ends lost 4 bases and 0 bases respectively, with 13 bases between them. Germline CDR1 MNHNS, CDR2 SASEGT. The CDR3 is CASSAVQGGSYNEQFF. CDR3 DNA: TGTGCCAGCAGTGCGGTACAGGGTGGCTCCTACAATGAGCAGTTCTTC.